This passage covers 18 T cell receptor beta chains from one sample sequenced in a study of cytomegalovirus exposure and HLA in healthy donors. Primers for the PCR totalled 60 Vbeta and 13 Jbeta. Sequenced by immunoSEQ multiplex PCR; TCRdb stores in-frame clones only, minus some. The specimen's table records approximately 120,000 clones. The sequencing input was PBMCs. The receptor set was obtained from a woman aged 55 to 70 in good health and CMV-seronegative.

CDR3 DNA: TGCGCCAGCAGCTTGCTCGCAGGGTGGAACACTGAAGCTTTCTTT. Protein: CASSLLAGWNTEAFF. This chain links TRBV5-1 with TRBJ1-1, with TRBD1 as a possible D gene (5 bases). Germline V gene lookup returns CDR1 SGHRS and CDR2 YFSETQ. The germline V and J ends were trimmed by 1 base and 1 base, with 11 bases remaining between them. The CDR3 has 15 amino acids.

As concerns this clone: The sample contains more than one DNA sequence encoding this CDR3. V and J are TRBV4-2 and TRBJ2-5; maybe TRBD2 (5 bases). V dropped 2 bases and J dropped 1 base, with 17 bases sitting between them. The CDR3 is 17 residues long. Germline V gives CDR1 LGHNA, CDR2 YNFKEQ. The CDR3 loop is CASSQMHPGITQETQYF. The CDR3 DNA reads as TGTGCCAGCAGCCAAATGCATCCGGGGATAACCCAAGAGACCCAGTACTTC.

The chain carries TRBV5-1 and TRBJ1-1; a possible D gene is TRBD1 (5 bases). This CDR3 has 16 residues. Trimming cost V 4 bases and J 4 bases, with 20 bases left between them. Germline CDR1 SGHRS, CDR2 YFSETQ. CDR3 residues: CASSPGGGEVGTEAFF. CDR3 nucleotides: TGCGCCAGCAGCCCGGGGGGAGGGGAGGTGGGCACTGAAGCTTTCTTT.

The chain joins TRBV7-9 to TRBJ1-1, with 8 bases lining up with TRBD1. The CDR3 is 12 amino acids. Germline V gives CDR1 SEHNR, CDR2 FQNEAQ (reference sequence). V trimming: 7 bases; J trimming: 4 bases; junction bases outside the gene matches: 2. The CDR3 region is CASKQGGTEAFF. Written as DNA, the CDR3 is TGTGCCAGCAAACAGGGGGGCACTGAAGCTTTCTTT.

The V gene is TRBV19, the J gene TRBJ1-2; D is uncertain. From germline, CDR1 is LNHDA and CDR2 SQIVND (reference sequence). Between the trimmed V and J ends, which lost 0 bases and 6 bases, there was a span of 11 bases. This CDR3 is 14 amino acids long. CDR3 in amino acids: CASSIDGDQDGYTF. CDR3 sequence (DNA): TGTGCCAGTAGTATAGACGGGGATCAGGATGGCTACACCTTC.

The rearrangement links TRBV11-2 to TRBJ2-1; tentatively, D is TRBD1 (6 bases). The V gene's germline CDR1 is SGHAT and CDR2 FQNNGV. The CDR3 extends over 14 amino acids. Trimming left V 4 bases short and J 10 bases short, with 17 bases between. CDR3 nucleotides: TGTGCCAGCAGCTCCTCCAGTGGGGGCCCCGAGCAGTTCTTC. This translates into CASSSSSGGPEQFF. The full variable domain, completed using reference TRBV11-2 and TRBJ2-1, is EAGVAQSPRYKIIEKRQSVAFWCNPISGHATLYWYQQILGQGPKLLIQFQNNGVVDDSQLPKDRFSAERLKGVDSTLKIQPAKLEDSAVYLCASSSSSGGPEQFFGPGTRLTVL.

Comment on this clone: The germline gene is not matched at one end of the junction; a read error may be the cause. The J gene is TRBJ2-5, the V gene TRBV7-7; TRBD2 matches at 8 bases. This CDR3 region has 16 residues. Germline CDR1 SSHAT, CDR2 FNYEAQ (reference sequence). This chain's CDR3 is CASSRAGASGTETQYF. Written as DNA, the CDR3 is TGTGCTAGCAGCAGAGCGGGGGCTAGCGGAACGGAGACCCAGTACTTC. The full variable domain, completed using reference TRBV7-7 and TRBJ2-5, is GAGVSQSPRYKVTKRGQDVTLRCDPISSHATLYWYQQALGQGPEFLTYFNYEAQPDKSGLPSDRFSAERPEGSISTLTIQRTEQRDSAMYRCASSRAGASGTETQYFGPGTRLLVL.

The chain uses TRBV2 and TRBJ2-7; TRBD1 is a possible D gene (7 bases). The germline V gene encodes CDR1 SNHLY and CDR2 FYNNEI. This CDR3 is built from 14 residues. The V end lost 4 bases, the J end lost 3 bases, and 13 bases lay between the germline ends. The CDR3 nucleotides read TGTGCCAGCAGTGTATCTCAGGGGGGCTACGAGCAGTACTTC. Amino acids: CASSVSQGGYEQYF.

The chain has TRBV11-3 and TRBJ2-1; 8 bases fit TRBD2. V trimming: 2 bases; J trimming: 8 bases; junction bases outside the gene matches: 5. CDR1 and CDR2 (germline): SGHNT, YENEEA. The CDR3 runs 14 residues. CDR3 sequence reads: CASSLRSGSYEQFF. In DNA, the CDR3 is TGTGCCAGCAGCTTAAGAAGCGGGAGTTATGAGCAGTTCTTC.

V usage is TRBV6-5 and J usage is TRBJ1-1; 9 bases map to TRBD1. The germline V gene has CDR1 MNHEY and CDR2 SVGAGI. V was clipped by 6 bases and J by 3 bases; unmatched bases: 8. CDR3 size: 15 residues. CDR3 residues: CASRETTGGYTEAFF. CDR3 bases: TGTGCCAGCAGAGAAACGACAGGGGGATACACTGAAGCTTTCTTT.

V gene TRBV10-2 combines with J gene TRBJ2-5; 7 bases match TRBD1. Germline-derived CDR1 and CDR2 are WSHSY and SAAADI. The CDR3 runs 16 residues. Trimming removed 3 bases from V and 2 bases from J; junction bases left unmatched: 9. The CDR3 loop is CASSDWGTDEQETQYF. Written as DNA, the CDR3 is TGCGCCAGCAGTGATTGGGGGACAGACGAACAAGAGACCCAGTACTTC.

The chain combines TRBV10-3 with TRBJ2-2; the match to TRBD1 covers 8 bases. The CDR3 contains 14 residues. In germline, CDR1 is ENHRY, CDR2 SYGVKD. Germline trimming cut 10 bases from V and 2 bases from J; bases unmatched to any gene: 6. CDR3 DNA: TGTGCCACCGACGGGACAGGTAACACCGGGGAGCTGTTTTTT. It yields the protein CATDGTGNTGELFF.

The V gene is TRBV27, the J gene TRBJ1-5; D is undetermined. CDR1 MNHEY and CDR2 SMNVEV come from the germline V gene (reference sequence). The CDR3 runs 15 residues. Between the trimmed V and J ends, which lost 4 bases and 0 bases, there was a span of 10 bases. The CDR3 here is CASSSRGGSNQPQHF. The DNA for the CDR3 is TGTGCCAGCAGTTCTCGAGGTGGTAGCAATCAGCCCCAGCATTTT.

The chain is built from TRBV5-1 and TRBJ2-3, with 9 bases matching TRBD2. V was clipped by 1 base and J by 0 bases; unmatched bases: 3. Germline V gene lookup returns CDR1 SGHRS and CDR2 YFSETQ. The CDR3 runs to 16 residues. In nucleotides, the CDR3 is TGCGCCAGCAGCTTGCCTACTAGCGGGAGCACAGATACGCAGTATTTT. It is translated as CASSLPTSGSTDTQYF. The variable domain in full, completed from reference TRBV5-1 and TRBJ2-3, reads KAGVTQTPRYLIKTRGQQVTLSCSPISGHRSVSWYQQTPGQGLQFLFEYFSETQRNKGNFPGRFSGRQFSNSRSEMNVSTLELGDSALYLCASSLPTSGSTDTQYFGPGTRLTVL.

The chain couples TRBV4-1 to TRBJ2-7; 11 positions agree with TRBD2. CDR1 and CDR2 (germline): MGHRA, YSYEKL. V dropped 8 bases and J dropped 2; count of bases not matched to a gene: 8. The CDR3 has 15 amino acids. The CDR3 loop is CASAHGTSGPYEQYF. DNA for the CDR3: TGCGCCAGCGCCCATGGGACTAGCGGTCCCTACGAGCAGTACTTC.

The rearrangement uses TRBV28 and TRBJ2-7; 7 nucleotides line up with TRBD1. J lost 3 bases, V lost 7 bases, and 12 bases had no gene match. Germline V lookup: CDR1 MDHEN, CDR2 SYDVKM. The CDR3 has 15 amino acids. This CDR3 is CASIPPGTVRYEQYF. In DNA, the CDR3 is TGTGCCAGCATCCCTCCCGGGACAGTCCGCTACGAGCAGTACTTC.

The genes are TRBV11-2 and TRBJ2-5; maybe TRBD1 (7 bases). The end of the DNA is better explained by TRBJ2-7, so the J call may be wrong. The length of the CDR3 is 16 residues. The germline gives CDR1 SGHAT, CDR2 FQNNGV. The CDR3 sequence is CASSLRRGVKAYEQYF. CDR3 nucleotides: TGTGCCAGCAGCTTACGCAGGGGGGTCAAAGCCTACGAGCAGTACTTC.

This rearrangement joins TRBV29-1 to TRBJ1-1; D is perhaps TRBD1 (6 bases). The V gene lost 4 bases and the J gene lost 7 bases, with 10 bases spanning the gap. The CDR3 sequence is 11 residues long. CDR1 and CDR2 (germline): SQVTM, ANQGSEA. The CDR3 sequence: CSVVAGVEAFF. The CDR3 coding sequence is TGCAGCGTTGTGGCAGGGGTTGAAGCTTTCTTT.